These 8 T cell receptor beta chains were sequenced from one sample in a study of blood T cell repertoires in COVID-19. Libraries were prepared by immunoSEQ multiplex PCR; TCRdb keeps only in-frame clonotypes and omits some of them. The table has 55,000 to 85,000 clones, roughly 77% seen once. The sample was peripheral blood. These TCRs come from a woman in her 70s with acute or convalescent COVID-19.

The chain has TRBV5-1 and TRBJ1-3, with 7 nucleotides matching TRBD1. Unmatched junction bases numbered 6, after V lost 0 bases and J lost 0 bases. Germline CDR1 is SGHRS and CDR2 is YFSETQ. The CDR3 spans 17 residues. This chain's CDR3 is CASSLVTGALSGNTIYF. CDR3 DNA sequence: TGCGCCAGCAGCTTGGTTACAGGGGCTCTCTCTGGAAACACCATATATTTT. The full variable domain, completed using reference TRBV5-1 and TRBJ1-3, is KAGVTQTPRYLIKTRGQQVTLSCSPISGHRSVSWYQQTPGQGLQFLFEYFSETQRNKGNFPGRFSGRQFSNSRSEMNVSTLELGDSALYLCASSLVTGALSGNTIYFGEGSWLTVV.

This clone showed up just a few times. This chain connects TRBV6-6 to TRBJ1-1; no clear D. Trimming stripped 7 bases from V and 1 base from J, with 7 bases between. This CDR3 is built from 12 residues. Per the germline V gene, CDR1 is MNHNY and CDR2 is SVGAGI (reference sequence). Here the CDR3 DNA reads TGTGCCAGCAAGGAGGGGAACACTGAAGCTTTCTTT. This sequence encodes CASKEGNTEAFF.

The rearrangement uses TRBV11-2 and TRBJ2-1; 8 nucleotides agree with TRBD1. Germline loops: CDR1 SGHAT, CDR2 FQNNGV. The CDR3 sequence is 14 residues long. Trimming removed 5 bases from V and 11 bases from J; junction bases left unmatched: 11. The CDR3 bases are TGTGCCAGCAGCCAAGGGACAGGAGTGGGACAGCAGTTCTTC. The encoded protein is CASSQGTGVGQQFF.

This clone appeared a single time. The rearrangement links TRBV9 to TRBJ1-4; D is unresolved. Germline V gives CDR1 SGDLS, CDR2 YYNGEE. The CDR3 consists of 16 residues. V was pared by 4 bases and J by 4 bases, with 17 bases between. The CDR3 coding sequence is TGTGCCAGCAGCCATTTTTCAGGAGCGGTTAATGAAAAACTGTTTTTT. Translated: CASSHFSGAVNEKLFF.

J is TRBJ2-1 and V is TRBV5-4; 11 bases match TRBD2. CDR3 length: 18 residues. The germline CDR1 and CDR2 sequences are SGHNT and YYREEE (reference sequence). Trimming removed 5 bases from V and 0 bases from J; junction bases left unmatched: 10. The DNA for the CDR3 is TGTGCCAGCAGTCCCGGGACTAGCGGTAGGAGCTCCTACAATGAGCAGTTCTTC. Its translation: CASSPGTSGRSSYNEQFF. The entire variable domain, with the rest obtained from reference TRBV5-4 and TRBJ2-1, is as follows: ETGVTQSPTHLIKTRGQQVTLRCSSQSGHNTVSWYQQALGQGPQFIFQYYREEENGRGNFPPRFSGLQFPNYSSELNVNALELDDSALYLCASSPGTSGRSSYNEQFFGPGTRLTVL.

The rearrangement joins TRBV27 to TRBJ2-7; TRBD1 matches 10 bases. The CDR3 consists of 16 residues. CDR1 is MNHEY, CDR2 SMNVEV, per germline (reference sequence). Losses at the gene ends were 2 bases for V and 5 bases for J; bases not matched to a gene: 9. The chain's CDR3 is CASSLMGTGVHDEQYF. The CDR3 bases are TGTGCCAGCAGTTTAATGGGGACAGGGGTACATGACGAGCAGTACTTC.

The gene calls are TRBV27 and TRBJ2-3, with D maybe TRBD1 (5 bases). Germline V gives CDR1 MNHEY, CDR2 SMNVEV (reference sequence). This CDR3 region has 15 residues. V was cut by 1 base and J by 3 bases, with 11 bases left in between. The CDR3 coding sequence is TGTGCCAGCAGTTTATGGTTCAGGGCTACAGATACGCAGTATTTT. Amino acids: CASSLWFRATDTQYF.

In its sample, this clone was seen a few times. The rearrangement joins TRBV4-1 to TRBJ2-3; D may be TRBD2 (5 bases). CDR1 and CDR2 (germline): MGHRA, YSYEKL. This CDR3 region has 13 residues. Trimming took off 0 bases at V and 13 bases at J, with 14 bases between the two ends. CDR3 DNA sequence: TGCGCCAGCAGCCAAGAGAGGGCCAAACGAGAGTATTTT. Protein: CASSQERAKREYF.